The entry below gives a single T cell receptor (beta chain) sequence along with its context. Germline CDR1 and CDR2: MDHEN and SYDVKM. V was trimmed by 7 bases and J by 0 bases, leaving 16 bases between them. The CDR3 covers 15 residues. The data derive from a study of lymphopenia after photon versus proton radiotherapy. Produced via immunoSEQ multiplex PCR; TCRdb's table is partial and in-frame only. This sample has about 42,000 clones, with about 80% found just once. The receptor was isolated from a woman in her seventies with pancreatic cancer. This chain uses TRBV28 with TRBJ2-7, with D tentatively TRBD1 or TRBD2 (5 bases each). Material: peripheral blood, obtained from a patient treated with proton-based radiotherapy. The CDR3 sequence: CASNPPGPNSYEQYF. In DNA form, the CDR3 reads TGTGCCAGCAACCCGCCGGGACCGAACTCCTACGAGCAGTACTTC.